This TCR beta chain emerged from a study of OX40 agonist ivuxolimab in advanced cancers. The assay was immunoSEQ multiplex PCR, and TCRdb's table has in-frame clones only and misses some. The sample has some 57,000 clones, more than 70% seen once; the top ten hold roughly 0.47%. This clone was observed once. Exclusion of a patient followed from autoimmune disease history or systemic immunosuppression. The sequence derives from an adult with an advanced solid tumor such as melanoma, head and neck, liver or kidney cancer. The sample consisted of CD4+ or CD8+ T cells sorted from blood, taken in a trial of the OX40 agonist ivuxolimab.

The CDR3 region is CASSFGSGPQVQQFF. CDR3 bases: TGTGCCAGCAGCTTTGGTTCGGGGCCTCAGGTGCAGCAGTTCTTC. This rearrangement joins TRBV5-6 to TRBJ2-1; D is possibly TRBD1 or TRBD2 (5 bases each). Trimming took off 2 bases at V and 11 bases at J, with 20 bases between the two ends. Germline lookup yields CDR1 SGHDT and CDR2 YYEEEE. The length of the CDR3 is 15 residues. The entire variable domain, with the rest obtained from reference TRBV5-6 and TRBJ2-1, is as follows: DAGVTQSPTHLIKTRGQQVTLRCSPKSGHDTVSWYQQALGQGPQFIFQYYEEEERQRGNFPDRFSGHQFPNYSSELNVNALLLGDSALYLCASSFGSGPQVQQFFGPGTRLTVL.